This T cell receptor (beta chain) was recovered during a study of T-cell memory formation after mild COVID-19 (dated by TCRdb to the early 2020s). Background on the whole study: Most TCR sequence clusters were specific to one of the two donors. In a couple of donors, T-cell clones that expanded and contracted after mild COVID-19 were tracked by sequencing TCRalpha and TCRbeta repertoires over time. The cohort was made up of two young adult volunteers, one female and one male, who were previously healthy. Summary of the overall study and its limitations: Balanced CD4/CD8 phenotypes were observed for clones contracting from day 15 to 85, whereas a bias towards CD4+ was observed for a second wave of clones expanding from day 15 to 37. SARS-CoV-2 specificity was not confirmed for the second-wave clones peaking on day 37. The study covered only a couple of mild cases, and larger cohorts including severe cases with pre-infection samples were considered necessary. Some responding clones were detected in pre-infection memory, which suggested that pre-existing cross-reactive memory T cells had joined the SARS-CoV-2 response. Contracting CD4+ clones were found mainly in CM and EM memory subsets, while CD8+ clones were enriched in EMRA.

The CDR3 starts with the cysteine, ends with the phenylalanine, and has 16 residues. The only DNA kept is the CDR3, 48 bases in frame from the first base. Relative to germline, V is missing 6 bases and J is missing 4 bases, with 7 bases of the junction outside any gene match. The germline V gene (reference sequence) provides CDR1 LNHDA and CDR2 SQIVND. TCRdb lists the instrument as Illumina NovaSeq 6000. TCRalpha and TCRbeta cDNA libraries were built by 5'RACE with constant-segment primers, adding sample barcodes and unique molecular identifiers. Trizol reagent was used to extract RNA from every sample. The libraries were amplified in two PCR steps, and the second step added a second sample barcode and Illumina TruSeq adapters. Libraries were sequenced on an Illumina NovaSeq with 2 x 150 bp paired-end reads. Concerning the study's data processing: Reads were demultiplexed and collapsed into UMI-guided consensus sequences with migec v1.2.7. Using mixcr v2.1.11, UMI consensuses were aligned to TRA and TRB V and J templates and then assembled into clonotypes. Expanded or contracted clonotypes were those called significant by both edgeR and NoisET, with noise models trained on biological replicates. For edgeR calls, the cutoffs were a false discovery rate-adjusted p below 0.01 and a log2 fold-change threshold of 1. As an exploratory analysis of dynamics, PCA with hierarchical clustering was applied to max-normalized trajectories of the 1000 most abundant clonotypes. Separately sequenced CD4+ and CD8+ repertoires were used to assign a CD4 or CD8 phenotype to each responding clone. TCRdb reprocessing: public reads trimmed at Q25 with fastp, clones called with MiXCR, in-frame beta chains kept. Records with the same CDR3 protein are collapsed into one entry carrying the most frequent genes and DNA. The V and J calls come from TCRdb's annotation, not from the publication. The sample yields under 60,000 distinct CDR3 sequences; 9.3% were counted once. The leading ten clones occupy 12% of the sample.

PBMCs were isolated by Ficoll-Paque density gradient centrifugation. This clonotype was seen many times. Its binding antigen is unknown. Per-base quality was not reported, and no clone a single base away is much larger than it. Sequencing was carried out using PBMCs or a T cell subset sorted from them (not recorded which). The receptor was derived from an adult woman who had mild COVID-19 (a few samples of this study predate the infection). The sample titles of this study are shuffled in the database, so cell type and time point are left out; the donor was told from shared clones. The rearranged segments are TRBV19 and TRBJ2-3, with 13 junctional bases fitting TRBD2. The nucleotide sequence reads TGTGCCAGTAGGGACCCGGGACTAGCGGGATCAGATACGCAGTATTTT. This gives the protein CASRDPGLAGSDTQYF.